The subject of this entry is one TCR beta chain. These data come from a study of control samples from healthy donors and cancer patients. V lost 5 bases and J 6 bases, leaving 14 bases between the germline ends. This CDR3 is built from 13 residues. Some clones are missing from TCRdb's copy, which holds only in-frame ones; the method was immunoSEQ multiplex PCR. There are about 89,000 clones in the sample; about 84% occur only once, and roughly 2% lies in the top ten. Sequencing was carried out using blood. The sequence came from a middle-aged woman in good health. The chain couples TRBV12-3 or TRBV12-4 to TRBJ2-7; tentative D call: TRBD2 (6 bases). CDR3 loop: CASSPAGYGEQYF. For the CDR3, the DNA is TGTGCCAGCAGTCCCGCGGGATACGGCGAGCAGTACTTC.